This T cell receptor (beta chain) stems from a study of CD8 T cells in ankylosing spondylitis. V was trimmed by 6 bases and J by 0 bases, leaving 23 bases between them. CDR3 length: 18 residues. TCRdb reprocessed the 5' RACE reads via MiXCR and lists one record per CDR3 protein. In the table there are just over 300,000 distinct CDR3 sequences, 20% to 25% of which are singletons. The chain links TRBV12-3 or TRBV12-4 to TRBJ1-2; TRBD1 is a possible D gene (5 bases). This sequence originates from a female donor with ankylosing spondylitis or in good health (not recorded which). The source material was blood, either unsorted or a sorted T cell fraction (not recorded which). Here the CDR3 DNA reads TGTGCCAGCAGCCCCCTGGGGCGGCCGCGGGGGGCTAACTATGGCTACACCTTC. It yields the protein CASSPLGRPRGANYGYTF.